This TCR beta chain was identified during a study of OX40 agonist ivuxolimab in advanced cancers. The study in broad terms: The costimulatory receptor OX40 (CD134) was targeted by ivuxolimab, a fully human IgG2 agonistic monoclonal antibody. Intravenous ivuxolimab was administered to patients every 2 weeks at six dose levels: 0.01, 0.1, 0.3, 1.5, 3 and 10 mg/kg. Of the roughly 51 patients in dose escalation, around 20 had hepatocellular carcinoma, roughly 15 had melanoma, 9 had renal cell carcinoma and 9 had head and neck cancer. The dose-escalation cohort was roughly 87% male with a mean age of 60 years, ranging from roughly 23 to 80. Prior anti-PD-1, anti-PD-L1 or anti-CTLA-4 therapy was permitted, and checkpoint inhibitors had been received by about two fifths of dose-escalation patients. Partial responses occurred in three dose-escalation patients, of whom one had hepatocellular carcinoma and two had cutaneous melanoma. Peripheral TCRbeta sequencing was intended to test whether TCR sequence diversity was altered and clonal T-cell expansion was caused by ivuxolimab. The paper describes the monotherapy dose-escalation part (N = 52 patients) of the phase I trial of ivuxolimab. The research as a whole found: Antigen specificity was not determined for the clonally expanded peripheral T cells. In the 0.1-3.0 mg/kg groups, partial responders were among the patients with the lowest normalized peripheral clonal expansion, particularly in CD8+ T cells. After ivuxolimab, expanded clones were on average more numerous among CD8+ T cells than among CD4+ T cells. Clonal expansion of both CD4+ and CD8+ blood T cells was observed from baseline to week 6 at doses 0.1 to 3.0 mg/kg. Low levels of normalized T-cell clonal expansion were also seen in some patients who did not respond.

As regards this clone: Its target antigen remains unknown. One base away there is no much larger clone; base qualities are not given.

Patients with a history of autoimmune disease or receiving systemic immunosuppression were excluded from the trial. In every dose cohort, peripheral blood was drawn for TCR sequencing at baseline, cycle 4 day 1, and cycle 7 day 1. The samples were drawn from a first-in-human, open-label, multicenter phase I dose-escalation trial of ivuxolimab. Adults with locally advanced or metastatic melanoma, renal cell carcinoma, hepatocellular carcinoma or head and neck squamous cell carcinoma were enrolled in the trial. Before TCR sequencing, CD4+ T cells and CD8+ T cells were sorted from peripheral blood as separate populations. Taken from the germline V gene, the CDR1 and CDR2 loops are MNHNS and SASEGT. The CDR3 contains 12 residues, cysteine and phenylalanine counted. Just CDR3 DNA is preserved here, 36 bases in frame from base 1. V lost 5 bases and J lost 9 bases; the stretch between them is 13 bases long.

To sequence the TCRbeta CDR3 region, genomic DNA was isolated from the sorted cells. The immunoSEQ Assay was used to sequence the TCRbeta CDR3 regions. Imported from immuneACCESS, the table was reduced by TCRdb to in-frame sequences with V and J called. These copies leave out some clones; in studies compared against another copy, an unresolved V gene accounts for under half, and the cause of the remainder is not known. The sample table lists about 90,000 clones, approximately 90% of them with a count of one. The ten biggest clones cover nearly 7.5% of the sample. This material consisted of CD4+ or CD8+ T cells sorted from blood, taken in a trial of the OX40 agonist ivuxolimab. The sequence came from an adult with an advanced solid tumor such as melanoma, head and neck, liver or kidney cancer. The chain is encoded by TRBV6-1 joined to TRBJ2-5; the D gene is possibly TRBD2, with 6 bases matching. Here is the DNA: TGTGCCAGCAGTCAACAGGTAGCGGCCCAGTACTTC. Translation gives CASSQQVAAQYF.